A single TCR beta chain is shown here with its context. The sample is drawn from a study of shared clonotypes between healthy human individuals. Genomic DNA per cell subset filled all wells of several immunoSEQ plates. Method: immunoSEQ multiplex PCR; TCRdb's copy keeps in-frame clones and lacks some. Counted here are over 2 million clones, about nine tenths occurring once; the ten biggest clones make up 0.3% to 0.45%. Germline CDR1 reads MNHEY; CDR2 reads SMNVEV (reference sequence). The V gene lost 8 bases and the J gene lost 6 bases, with 13 bases spanning the gap. The CDR3 length is 13 residues. The chain has TRBV27 and TRBJ1-4; D is perhaps TRBD1 (5 bases). The source of this sequence is a man aged 18 to 30 in good health. Some clones in this sample may be carry-over from other donors' samples. Sample: naive CD4+ T cells from PBMCs. Subset given: CD45RA+ positively selected. The CDR3 protein is CASGDRRYEKLFF. The CDR3 region has the DNA TGTGCCAGCGGAGACAGAAGATATGAAAAACTGTTTTTT.